What follows describes a single T cell receptor (beta chain). Its antigen remains undetermined. No much larger clonotype is one base removed from it; base qualities were not supplied. Genomic DNA was extracted from sorted cells for sequencing of the TCRbeta CDR3 region. TCRbeta CDR3 regions were sequenced using the immunoSEQ Assay. Drawn from immuneACCESS, this table holds only the in-frame rearrangements with V and J called that TCRdb kept. Clones are partly lost; checked studies trace under half to an unresolved V gene and leave the rest unexplained. Here the sample has some 110,000 clones; 85% to 95% occur a single time. The ten biggest clones cover 0.65% to 0.9% of the sample. V is reduced by 1 base and J by 4 bases, leaving a spacing of 16 bases between them. The germline V gene (reference sequence) gives CDR1 as MNHEY and CDR2 as SMNVEV. Measured from the cysteine to the phenylalanine, the CDR3 is 17 residues long. Only the CDR3 DNA stays, 51 bases, in frame from base 1.

This sample is part of a study of OX40 agonist ivuxolimab in advanced cancers. For the wider study: Ivuxolimab was a fully human IgG2 agonistic monoclonal antibody targeting the costimulatory receptor OX40 (CD134). The paper reports the monotherapy dose-escalation portion (N of about 47 patients) of the phase I ivuxolimab trial. Partial responses occurred in three dose-escalation patients: two with cutaneous melanoma and one with hepatocellular carcinoma. Among the roughly 50 dose-escalation patients, some 19 had hepatocellular carcinoma, roughly 15 melanoma, 9 renal cell carcinoma and 9 head and neck cancer. Peripheral TCRbeta sequencing aimed to test whether ivuxolimab altered TCR sequence diversity and caused clonal T-cell expansion. Intravenous ivuxolimab was administered to patients every 2 weeks at six dose levels: 0.01, 0.1, 0.3, 1.5, 3 and 10 mg/kg. Prior anti-PD-1, anti-PD-L1 or anti-CTLA-4 therapy was permitted, and 40% of dose-escalation patients had received checkpoint inhibitors. A male proportion of approximately 83% and a mean age of approximately 62 years, ranging from 23 to 79, were recorded for the dose-escalation cohort. Results and caveats for the whole study, not just this receptor: Partial responders in the 0.1-3.0 mg/kg groups had among the lowest normalized peripheral clonal expansion, especially among CD8+ T cells. After ivuxolimab, more expanded clones were found on average in CD8+ T cells than in CD4+ T cells. At doses of 0.1 to 3.0 mg/kg, clonal expansion of both CD4+ and CD8+ T cells in blood was seen between baseline and week 6. Low levels of normalized T-cell clonal expansion were also seen in some patients who did not respond. Antigen specificity was not determined for the clonally expanded peripheral T cells.

The trial excluded patients who had a history of autoimmune disease or were on systemic immunosuppression. Peripheral blood for TCR sequencing was collected from all dose cohorts at baseline, on cycle 4 day 1, and on cycle 7 day 1. The samples were taken from a phase I, first-in-human, multicenter, open-label dose-escalation trial of ivuxolimab. Adults with locally advanced or metastatic melanoma, renal cell carcinoma, hepatocellular carcinoma or head and neck squamous cell carcinoma were enrolled in the trial. CD4+ and CD8+ T cells were sorted separately from peripheral blood before TCR sequencing.

This sequence originates from an adult with an advanced solid tumor such as melanoma, head and neck, liver or kidney cancer. Recombination connected TRBV27 to TRBJ2-2; the D gene is unclear. The specimen was CD4+ or CD8+ T cells sorted from blood, collected in a trial of the OX40 agonist ivuxolimab. The CDR3 here reads CASSLLSNIGGTGELFF. The bases are TGTGCCAGCAGTTTATTGTCCAACATCGGCGGCACCGGGGAGCTGTTTTTT.